The present entry profiles one T cell receptor beta chain with its context. Stated treatment: oral pan-JAK inhibitor, 5-10 mg twice daily. Researchers took lesional scalp punch biopsies and peripheral blood from people who were alopecia areata patients. The entry originates in a study of CD8+ T cells in alopecia areata. Study information: Those patients who were treated received oral tofacitinib, which was given at 5 to 10 mg twice daily for moderate-to-severe alopecia areata.

Germline lookup yields CDR1 LNHDA and CDR2 SQIVND (reference sequence). The CDR3 spans 14 residues. V was cut by 3 bases and J by 2 bases, with 8 bases left in between. cDNA prepared by RNA extraction and subsequent reverse transcription served as the template for sequencing. Measured with immunoSEQ multiplex PCR; TCRdb has only the in-frame clones, and not every one. The sample records about 42,000 clones, roughly 92% being singletons. V gene TRBV19 combines with J gene TRBJ2-1, with no clear D. This specimen was CD8+ T cells sorted from blood, taken at week 24, from a patient treated with tofacitinib. This TCR came from a human donor with alopecia areata. The CDR3 coding sequence is TGTGCCAGTAGTATCGGAACAGCCTACAATGAGCAGTTCTTC. This translates into CASSIGTAYNEQFF.